This T cell receptor (beta chain) originates from a study of shared clonotypes between healthy human individuals. Using immunoSEQ multiplex PCR, the repertoire was profiled, and TCRdb retains in-frame clones only, with some absent. The sample gives around 2,100,000 clones, 85% to 95% of which show up once; approximately 1.2% is in the top ten. V gave up 3 bases and J gave up 6 bases, with 11 bases separating them. This CDR3 has 13 residues. The germline V gene has CDR1 MNHEY and CDR2 SMNVEV (reference sequence). This clone was seen only a few times. In the naive CD8 group, cells lacked CD45RO and were positively selected for CCR7, so terminally differentiated effector memory CD45RA+ cells were left out.

The sequencing sample was made of naive CD8+ T cells sorted from blood. The receptor's source is a man between 18 and 35 years old in good health. The chain carries TRBV27 and TRBJ1-2; D possibly corresponds to TRBD1 (5 bases). The CDR3 nucleotides are TGTGCCAGCAGTTTGGGGGTAGGCCATGGCTACACCTTC. Its protein is CASSLGVGHGYTF.